What follows is one T cell receptor beta chain and its context. The specificity of this receptor is unknown. One base away there is no much larger clone; base qualities are not given. This sample is drawn from a study of blood T cell repertoires in COVID-19 (dated by TCRdb to 2018 to 2021). With regard to the full study: Samples from collaborators originated in the United States, Italy and Spain and spanned both the acute and convalescent phases of COVID-19. The material from the prospective study consisted of cDNA or gDNA derived from T cells, B-cell-depleted T cells, or PBMCs. The dataset comprised deeply sampled blood TCRbeta repertoires from subjects exposed to, actively infected with, or recovered from COVID-19. A freely available public database, intended as a resource for researchers studying the immune response to SARS-CoV-2, is where the repertoires were released. The samples were drawn from the first 160 participants of the ongoing ImmuneRACE study and from some 1,300 subjects provided by 6 global collaborators. A de-identified subject ID, COVID-19 status, age in years and sex were almost always included in the sample metadata. Where available, HLA class I and class II types were obtained from metadata supplied by the sample provider rather than from assay-based typing.

Study-level results and caveats: How much clinical and demographic metadata was included differed by source and by participant, and the metadata was provided uncurated.

Participants in the prospective study were aged about 18 to 95 years, lived in about two dozen United States geographic areas, and enrolled through a virtual design. To assign participants to cohorts, the prospective study relied on clinical history that participants themselves reported in a screening survey and a study questionnaire. In the prospective study, mobile phlebotomists collected whole blood, serum and a nasopharyngeal or oropharyngeal swab from each participant. Prospective study participants could optionally give additional blood draws and questionnaires over an approximately two-month period. Blood samples from the prospective study were shipped frozen or at room temperature prior to DNA extraction. TCRbeta CDR3 regions were amplified from genomic DNA by means of the immunoSEQ Assay, a bias-controlled multiplex PCR. The paper's data handling went like this. The number of nucleated cells in each sample was estimated from the amplification of reference gene primers within the assay. To quantify the absolute abundance of each unique TCRbeta CDR3 rearrangement, sequence reads were collapsed and filtered. Productive Simpson clonality was computed per sample as the square root of Simpson's diversity index over productive rearrangements. TCRdb carries this immuneACCESS record with in-frame sequences only. Its versions omit some clonotypes, under half of them owing to an unresolved V gene in the studies checked, with the rest unexplained. The D gene and trimming were derived from the DNA, and the V and J assignments and clone size from that table. The sample table lists approximately 200,000 clones, roughly 87% of them with a count of one. The top ten hold under 13% of the sample.

V trim: 6 bases; J trim: 1 base; unmatched bases: 4. CDR1 and CDR2 are drawn from the germline V gene: SQVTM, ANQGSEA. The CDR3 starts with the cysteine, ends with the phenylalanine, and has 14 residues. The only DNA kept is the CDR3, 42 bases in frame from the first base. Sequenced input: PBMCs or T cells enriched from blood (not recorded which). The chain joins TRBV29-1 to TRBJ2-3, with TRBD2 identical over 10 junction bases. The TCR originated in a man younger than 30 with acute COVID-19. The bases are TGCAGCGTCCTAGCGGGAGAGGGCACAGATACGCAGTATTTT. The translation is CSVLAGEGTDTQYF.